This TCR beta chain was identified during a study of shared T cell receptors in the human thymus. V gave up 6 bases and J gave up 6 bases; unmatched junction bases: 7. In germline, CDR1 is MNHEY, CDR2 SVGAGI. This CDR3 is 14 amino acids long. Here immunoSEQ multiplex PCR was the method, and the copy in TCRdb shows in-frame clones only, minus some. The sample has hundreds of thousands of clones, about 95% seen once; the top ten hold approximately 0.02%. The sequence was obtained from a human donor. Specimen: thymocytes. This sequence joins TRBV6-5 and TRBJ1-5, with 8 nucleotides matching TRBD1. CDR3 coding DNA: TGTGCCAGCAGCTCCGACAGGGGAGGTCAGCCCCAGCATTTT. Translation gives CASSSDRGGQPQHF.